What follows are 6 T cell receptor beta chains derived from one specimen sequenced in a study of Graves' ophthalmopathy and Graves' hyperthyroidism. The sequenced template was RNA, covering the TCR beta CDR3 region. Second-round multiplex PCR followed a first-round RT-PCR using HTBI primers. TCRdb re-called the multiplex PCR reads with MiXCR, one entry per CDR3 protein. Here the sample spans 660,000 or so distinct CDR3 sequences, about two fifths being singletons. The specimen was peripheral blood. These receptors were obtained from an adult man with Graves' ophthalmopathy.

The CDR3 DNA follows: TGTGCCAGCAGCGACGGGACAGGGGGGGCTGGCTACACCTTC. It encodes CASSDGTGGAGYTF. The chain employs TRBV6-5 and TRBJ1-2; TRBD1 aligns across 11 bases. The CDR3 length is 14 residues. CDR1 and CDR2 (germline): MNHEY, SVGAGI. After removal of 6 bases from V and 7 bases from J, the junction contained 7 bases not matched to a gene.

Many counts were recorded for this clonotype. This chain connects TRBV4-3 to TRBJ1-4; 8 bases are a match to TRBD1. V dropped 6 bases and J dropped 2; count of bases not matched to a gene: 5. In germline, CDR1 is LGHNA, CDR2 YSLEER. The CDR3 consists of 15 residues. The CDR3 coding sequence is TGCGCCAGCAGATCCGGACAGGGCACTAATGAAAAACTGTTTTTT. This codes for CASRSGQGTNEKLFF.

The chain uses TRBV19 and TRBJ2-2; 8 positions agree with TRBD2. The V and J ends lost 4 bases and 5 bases, in that order; junction bases with no gene match: 9. From germline, CDR1 is LNHDA and CDR2 SQIVND (reference sequence). The CDR3 length is 16 residues. The CDR3 DNA is TGTGCCAGTAGTACCATCAGCGGGAGAGGTACCGGGGAGCTGTTTTTT. Its translation: CASSTISGRGTGELFF. Drawing the rest from reference TRBV19 and TRBJ2-2, the complete variable domain is DGGITQSPKYLFRKEGQNVTLSCEQNLNHDAMYWYRQDPGQGLRLIYYSQIVNDFQKGDIAEGYSVSREKKESFPLTVTSAQKNPTAFYLCASSTISGRGTGELFFGEGSRLTVL.

This clonotype was counted ten times or more. The chain carries TRBV19 and TRBJ2-7, with D maybe TRBD1 (5 bases). Trimming stripped 5 bases from V and 6 bases from J, with 14 bases between. Germline V gene lookup returns CDR1 LNHDA and CDR2 SQIVND (reference sequence). This CDR3 comprises 13 residues. The chain's CDR3 is CASSASQGSEQYF. CDR3 DNA: TGTGCCAGTAGTGCCTCTCAGGGAAGCGAGCAGTACTTC. Drawing the rest from reference TRBV19 and TRBJ2-7, the complete variable domain is DGGITQSPKYLFRKEGQNVTLSCEQNLNHDAMYWYRQDPGQGLRLIYYSQIVNDFQKGDIAEGYSVSREKKESFPLTVTSAQKNPTAFYLCASSASQGSEQYFGPGTRLTVT.

Remarks on this clonotype: This may arise from a read error, as a much more abundant clone is one base away. This chain joins TRBV7-6 and TRBJ2-7, with D possibly matching TRBD2 (6 bases). The V gene's germline CDR1 is SGHVS and CDR2 FNYEAQ. CDR3 size: 18 residues. V was clipped by 3 bases and J by 5 bases, with 26 bases between them. The CDR3 sequence is CASSFVAGLLTGPNEQYF. In DNA form, the CDR3 reads TGTGCCAGCAGCTTCGTCGCGGGACTCCTCACTGGGCCGAACGAGCAGTACTTC.

This clonotype was counted many times. The chain couples TRBV29-1 to TRBJ2-7; D not resolved. CDR1 is SQVTM and CDR2 is ANQGSEA in the germline V gene. This CDR3 region has 10 residues. V was shortened by 6 bases and J by 4 bases, with 7 bases between the two germline ends. CDR3 amino acids: CSVREYEQYF. Here the CDR3 DNA reads TGCAGCGTACGAGAGTACGAGCAGTACTTC.